The T cell receptor beta chain under discussion was sequenced for a study of blood T cell repertoires in COVID-19. The table lists this clone with a count of one. TCRdb's table, derived via immunoSEQ multiplex PCR, lists solely in-frame clones and lacks some. The sample has over 35,000 clones, 69% seen once. Germline CDR1 is SGHAT and CDR2 is FQNNGV. V lost 1 base, J lost 5 bases, and 11 bases stayed unmatched. This CDR3 spans 17 amino acids. This chain links TRBV11-2 with TRBJ2-5; 9 bases match TRBD2. The clonotype originates from an older man with acute or convalescent COVID-19. The source material was peripheral blood. The CDR3 DNA reads TGTGCCAGCAGCTTAGGTTTCGGCGGGGGGGCCCTGGAGACCCAGTACTTC. Encoded protein: CASSLGFGGGALETQYF. Drawing the rest from reference TRBV11-2 and TRBJ2-5, the complete variable domain is EAGVAQSPRYKIIEKRQSVAFWCNPISGHATLYWYQQILGQGPKLLIQFQNNGVVDDSQLPKDRFSAERLKGVDSTLKIQPAKLEDSAVYLCASSLGFGGGALETQYFGPGTRLLVL.